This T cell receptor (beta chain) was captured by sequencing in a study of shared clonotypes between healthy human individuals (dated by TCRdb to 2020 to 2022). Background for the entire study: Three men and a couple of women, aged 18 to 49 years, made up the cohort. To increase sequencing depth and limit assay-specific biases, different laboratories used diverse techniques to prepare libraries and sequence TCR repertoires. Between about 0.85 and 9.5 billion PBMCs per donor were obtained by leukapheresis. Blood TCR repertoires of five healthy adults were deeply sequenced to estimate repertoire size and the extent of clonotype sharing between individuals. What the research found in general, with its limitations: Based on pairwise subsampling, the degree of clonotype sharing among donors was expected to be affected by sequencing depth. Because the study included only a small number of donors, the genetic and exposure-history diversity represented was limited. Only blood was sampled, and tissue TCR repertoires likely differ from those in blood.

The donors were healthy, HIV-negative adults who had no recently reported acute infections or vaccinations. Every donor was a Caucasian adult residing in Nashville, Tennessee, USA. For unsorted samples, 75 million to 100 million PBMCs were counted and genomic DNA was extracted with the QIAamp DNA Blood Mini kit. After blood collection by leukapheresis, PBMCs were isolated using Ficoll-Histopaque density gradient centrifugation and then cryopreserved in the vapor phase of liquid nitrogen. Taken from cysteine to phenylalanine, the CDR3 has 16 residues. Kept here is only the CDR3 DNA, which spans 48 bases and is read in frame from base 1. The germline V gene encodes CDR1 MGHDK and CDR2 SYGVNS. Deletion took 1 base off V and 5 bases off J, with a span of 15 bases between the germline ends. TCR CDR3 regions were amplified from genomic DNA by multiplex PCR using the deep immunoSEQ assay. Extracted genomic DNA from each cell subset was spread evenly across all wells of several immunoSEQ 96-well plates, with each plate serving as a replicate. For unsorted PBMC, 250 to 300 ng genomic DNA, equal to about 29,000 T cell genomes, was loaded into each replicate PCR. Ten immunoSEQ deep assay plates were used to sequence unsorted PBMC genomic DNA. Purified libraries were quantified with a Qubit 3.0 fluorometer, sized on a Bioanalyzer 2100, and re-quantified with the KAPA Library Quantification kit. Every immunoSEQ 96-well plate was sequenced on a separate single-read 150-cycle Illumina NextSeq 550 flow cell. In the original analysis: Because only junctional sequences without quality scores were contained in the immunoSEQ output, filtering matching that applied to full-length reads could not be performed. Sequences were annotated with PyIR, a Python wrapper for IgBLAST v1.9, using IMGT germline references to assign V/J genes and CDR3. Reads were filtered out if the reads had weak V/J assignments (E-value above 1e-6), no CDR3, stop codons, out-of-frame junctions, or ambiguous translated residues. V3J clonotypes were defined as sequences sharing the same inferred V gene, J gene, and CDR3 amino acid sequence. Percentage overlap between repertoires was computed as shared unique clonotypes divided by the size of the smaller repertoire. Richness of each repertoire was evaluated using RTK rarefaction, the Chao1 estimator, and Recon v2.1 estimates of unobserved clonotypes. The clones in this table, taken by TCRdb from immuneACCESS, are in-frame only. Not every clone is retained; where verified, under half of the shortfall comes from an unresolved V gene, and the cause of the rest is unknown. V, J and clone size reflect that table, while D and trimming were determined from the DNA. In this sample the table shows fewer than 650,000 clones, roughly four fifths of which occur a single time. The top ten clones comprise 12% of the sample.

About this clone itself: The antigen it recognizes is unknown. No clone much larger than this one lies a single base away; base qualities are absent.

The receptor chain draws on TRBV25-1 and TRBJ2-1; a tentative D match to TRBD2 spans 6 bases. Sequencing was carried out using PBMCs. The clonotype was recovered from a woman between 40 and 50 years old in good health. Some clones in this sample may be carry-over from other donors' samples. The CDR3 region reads CASSEWMASDHNEQFF. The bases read TGTGCCAGCAGTGAATGGATGGCTAGCGACCACAATGAGCAGTTCTTC.